These 27 T cell receptor beta chains share one sample of origin, sequenced in a study of shared T cell receptors in the human thymus. Assay used: immunoSEQ multiplex PCR; TCRdb lists only in-frame clones, some missing. The sample shows fewer than 700,000 clones, 85% to 90% of them seen only once. This same sample was also part of a study on human thymus T cells.

The sample comprised thymocytes. All receptors derive from a boy in the first two years of life with a congenital heart defect.

This clone was detected only once. V usage is TRBV7-9 and J usage is TRBJ2-2; TRBD2 aligns across 13 bases. The CDR3 is 16 residues long. The V gene end was trimmed by 5 bases and the J gene end by 7 bases; junction bases not matched to a gene: 7. Germline CDR1 and CDR2: SEHNR and FQNEAQ (reference sequence). CDR3 DNA sequence: TGTGCCAGCAGCATAACTAGCGGGAGGGCCATCGGGGAGCTGTTTTTT. This sequence encodes CASSITSGRAIGELFF. Combining the CDR3 with reference TRBV7-9 and TRBJ2-2 gives the whole variable domain DTGVSQNPRHKITKRGQNVTFRCDPISEHNRLYWYRQTLGQGPEFLTYFQNEAQLEKSRLLSDRFSAERPKGSFSTLEIQRTEQGDSAMYLCASSITSGRAIGELFFGEGSRLTVL.

There are a few counts of this clone. This chain connects TRBV19 to TRBJ1-5; tentatively, D is TRBD1 (5 bases). V was cut by 3 bases and J by 5 bases, with 8 bases left in between. The CDR3 has 13 amino acids. The germline CDR1 and CDR2 sequences are LNHDA and SQIVND (reference sequence). The CDR3 spells CASSMSGYQPQHF. CDR3 coding DNA: TGTGCCAGTAGTATGTCAGGGTATCAGCCCCAGCATTTT.

The chain combines TRBV7-2 with TRBJ2-7; D is ambiguous. Trimming took 8 bases from V and 3 from J, leaving 17 bases between them. This CDR3 region has 14 residues. The germline CDR1 and CDR2 sequences are SGHTA and FQGNSA. The CDR3 DNA is TGTGCCAGCGTTGAATGGGCGAATCACTACGAGCAGTACTTC. It yields the protein CASVEWANHYEQYF.

V gene TRBV5-1 combines with J gene TRBJ2-1, with D perhaps matching TRBD2 (7 bases). The CDR3 is made up of 15 amino acids. Germline loops: CDR1 SGHRS, CDR2 YFSETQ. Trimming shortened V by 0 bases and J by 4 bases, and 11 bases separated the two germline ends. The CDR3 sequence: CASSLEGGVYNEQFF. The CDR3 DNA reads TGCGCCAGCAGCTTGGAGGGGGGGGTGTACAATGAGCAGTTCTTC.

The chain joins TRBV19 to TRBJ1-2; 7 nucleotides align to TRBD1. The CDR3 totals 13 residues. Germline CDR1 reads LNHDA; CDR2 reads SQIVND (reference sequence). Trimming took 5 bases from V and 6 from J; bases not matched to a gene: 6. CDR3 amino acids: CASSPQGVDGYTF. The CDR3 coding sequence is TGTGCCAGTAGTCCCCAGGGGGTTGATGGCTACACCTTC.

This chain uses TRBV18 with TRBJ2-7, with 16 nucleotides matching TRBD2. The CDR3 sequence is 16 residues long. Germline V CDR1 and CDR2: KGHSH, LQKENI. The V segment lost 6 bases and the J segment 5 bases; nucleotides outside the gene matches: 7. CDR3: CASSPGTSGRAHEQYF. In nucleotides, the CDR3 is TGTGCCAGCTCCCCCGGGACTAGCGGGAGGGCCCACGAGCAGTACTTC. The variable domain in full, completed from reference TRBV18 and TRBJ2-7, reads NAGVMQNPRHLVRRRGQEARLRCSPMKGHSHVYWYRQLPEEGLKFMVYLQKENIIDESGMPKERFSAEFPKEGPSILRIQQVVRGDSAAYFCASSPGTSGRAHEQYFGPGTRLTVT.

This chain links TRBV5-1 with TRBJ2-1; TRBD2 matches at 10 bases. CDR1 SGHRS and CDR2 YFSETQ come from the germline V gene. V trimming: 4 bases; J trimming: 5 bases; junction bases outside the gene matches: 6. This CDR3 is built from 15 residues. The CDR3 sequence is CASSLSGRIDNEQFF. The CDR3 DNA is TGCGCCAGCAGCCTTAGCGGGAGGATCGACAATGAGCAGTTCTTC.

This clone was detected only once. The same CDR3 also results from other DNA sequences found in this sample. This chain links TRBV10-3 with TRBJ2-7; 10 nucleotides line up with TRBD2. The CDR3 spans 17 residues. Germline trimming cut 3 bases from V and 0 bases from J; bases unmatched to any gene: 8. CDR1 is ENHRY and CDR2 is SYGVKD in the germline V gene. CDR3 sequence reads: CAISDERGLASSYEQYF. Written as DNA, the CDR3 is TGTGCCATCAGTGACGAAAGGGGACTAGCGAGCTCCTACGAGCAGTACTTC.

This clone has more than one count but fewer than ten. This chain connects TRBV5-4 to TRBJ2-7; TRBD2 matches at 11 bases. The CDR3 has 15 residues. Looked up from germline, CDR1 is SGHNT and CDR2 is YYREEE (reference sequence). Trimming at V came to 4 bases and at J to 1 base, leaving 4 bases not matched to a gene. The DNA for the CDR3 is TGTGCCAGCAGCCGTAGCGGGAGGGGGTCCTACGAGCAGTACTTC. Translating gives CASSRSGRGSYEQYF.

This rearrangement joins TRBV18 to TRBJ1-4, with D uncertain. The CDR3 covers 16 residues. The V end lost 0 bases, the J end lost 8 bases, and 16 bases lay between the germline ends. CDR1 is KGHSH and CDR2 is LQKENI in the germline V gene. Here the CDR3 reads CASSPPKTRGGEKLFF. In nucleotides, the CDR3 is TGTGCCAGCTCACCACCCAAGACCCGCGGCGGGGAAAAACTGTTTTTT.

V gene TRBV28 combines with J gene TRBJ1-4; possible D gene TRBD1, 5 bases. The CDR3 totals 18 residues. V lost 3 bases to trimming and J lost 2 bases, with 19 bases between them. Germline V gives CDR1 MDHEN, CDR2 SYDVKM. CDR3 amino acids: CASSFYIPRGYTNEKLFF. CDR3 DNA sequence: TGTGCCAGCAGTTTCTATATACCAAGGGGTTATACTAATGAAAAACTGTTTTTT.

The rearrangement links TRBV6-4 to TRBJ1-1; D gene unclear. This CDR3 is built from 15 residues. Germline-derived CDR1 and CDR2 are MRHNA and SNTAGT. V lost 0 bases and J 0 bases, leaving 8 bases between the germline ends. CDR3 coding DNA: TGTGCCAGCAGTGACTCAGCGTATATGAACACTGAAGCTTTCTTT. Residues: CASSDSAYMNTEAFF.

This chain links TRBV4-2 with TRBJ1-1; 8 bases fit TRBD1. The CDR3 runs to 15 residues. Germline-derived CDR1 and CDR2 are LGHNA and YNFKEQ. Trimming cost V 9 bases and J 2 bases; bases outside gene matches: 11. CDR3 loop: CASRQGNIGNTEAFF. The CDR3 nucleotides are TGTGCCAGTCGACAGGGGAATATAGGAAACACTGAAGCTTTCTTT.

This CDR3 is CASSLGGTGANEQFF. CDR3 coding DNA: TGTGCCAGCAGCTTGGGGGGAACAGGGGCCAATGAGCAGTTCTTC. This rearrangement joins TRBV5-6 to TRBJ2-1, with 7 nucleotides matching TRBD1. The V gene end was trimmed by 0 bases and the J gene end by 6 bases; junction bases not matched to a gene: 6. CDR3 length: 15 amino acids. CDR1 is SGHDT, CDR2 YYEEEE, per germline.

The CDR3 nucleotides read TGCGCCAGCAGTGAGAGGTGGTCGGGGGTGGACGAGCAGTACTTC. Residues: CASSERWSGVDEQYF. The chain has TRBV10-1 and TRBJ2-7; TRBD2 is a possible D gene (6 bases). The CDR3 is 15 residues long. Trimming took off 2 bases at V and 5 bases at J, with 16 bases between the two ends. Germline lookup yields CDR1 WNHNN and CDR2 SYGVQD (reference sequence).

The genes are TRBV29-1 and TRBJ2-5, with 11 bases fitting TRBD2. The CDR3 extends over 18 amino acids. Trimming took 5 bases from V and 2 from J; bases not matched to a gene: 16. Germline V gene lookup returns CDR1 SQVTM and CDR2 ANQGSEA. The CDR3 spells CSVPPYSGRAGGQETQYF. CDR3 DNA sequence: TGCAGCGTTCCCCCTTATAGCGGGAGGGCCGGGGGGCAAGAGACCCAGTACTTC.

This sequence joins TRBV20-1 and TRBJ2-7; maybe TRBD1 (6 bases). Per germline, CDR1 DFQATT and CDR2 SNEGSKA (reference sequence). Deletions cut 6 bases from V and 6 bases from J, with 6 bases between. The CDR3 contains 9 residues. The DNA of the CDR3 is TGCAGTGCGGGGGCCGAGCAGTACTTC. This gives the protein CSAGAEQYF.

The chain combines TRBV5-1 with TRBJ2-7; 10 bases match TRBD1. The length of the CDR3 is 17 residues. Germline trimming cut 4 bases from V and 1 base from J; bases unmatched to any gene: 11. The germline gives CDR1 SGHRS, CDR2 YFSETQ. In DNA, the CDR3 is TGCGCCAGCAGCCCTCCACCCCCGGGACAGGGGTCCTACGAGCAGTACTTC. Translating it yields CASSPPPPGQGSYEQYF.

The chain carries TRBV14 and TRBJ1-1; 8 nucleotides match TRBD1. The V segment lost 5 bases and the J segment 6 bases; nucleotides outside the gene matches: 2. Germline CDR1 and CDR2: SGHDN and FVKESK. The CDR3 is 12 residues long. The CDR3 nucleotides read TGTGCCAGCAGCTCGACAGGGGCTGAAGCTTTCTTT. Translated, it gives CASSSTGAEAFF.

V gene TRBV7-8 combines with J gene TRBJ2-1; a possible D gene is TRBD2 (5 bases). The ends were cut back, 5 bases at V and 9 bases at J, with 14 bases in the middle. The CDR3 has 13 amino acids. The V gene's germline CDR1 is SGHVS and CDR2 FQNEAQ. CDR3 nucleotide sequence: TGTGCCAGCAGCCCCCCGGGGTTCGGTGAGCAGTTCTTC. This encodes CASSPPGFGEQFF. Full variable domain (missing parts from reference TRBV7-8 and TRBJ2-1): GAGVSQSPRYKVAKRGQDVALRCDPISGHVSLFWYQQALGQGPEFLTYFQNEAQLDKSGLPSDRFFAERPEGSVSTLKIQRTQQEDSAVYLCASSPPGFGEQFFGPGTRLTVL.

The CDR3 loop reads CASSEGTGYGYTF. DNA for the CDR3: TGTGCCAGCAGTGAAGGGACAGGCTATGGCTACACCTTC. The chain is built from TRBV6-4 and TRBJ1-2; 8 bases are shared with TRBD1. Germline CDR1 and CDR2: MRHNA and SNTAGT. This CDR3 has 13 amino acids. The ends lost 3 bases at V and 4 bases at J; junction bases unmatched: 1.

The rearrangement links TRBV6-5 to TRBJ1-2; no definite D call. Germline values: CDR1 MNHEY, CDR2 SVGAGI. CDR3 length equals 11 residues. V shed 4 bases and J shed 9 bases, with 9 bases lying between them. CDR3: CASSSRLCYTF. CDR3 bases: TGTGCCAGCAGTTCCAGACTCTGCTACACCTTC.

V is TRBV6-1 and J is TRBJ2-1, with 10 nucleotides matching TRBD2. The trim removed 4 bases at V and 4 bases at J, leaving 4 bases unmatched. The germline V gene has CDR1 MNHNS and CDR2 SASEGT. The CDR3 consists of 15 residues. The CDR3 reads CASSVKLAGYNEQFF. The CDR3 DNA reads TGTGCCAGCAGTGTTAAACTAGCGGGATACAATGAGCAGTTCTTC.

The genes are TRBV27 and TRBJ2-5; 7 bases fit TRBD2. The CDR3 covers 14 residues. J lost 5 bases, V lost 4 bases, and 7 bases had no gene match. Germline V CDR1 and CDR2: MNHEY, SMNVEV (reference sequence). The CDR3 nucleotides are TGTGCCAGCAGTTACCAAGCGGGGAGGGAGACCCAGTACTTC. Its translation: CASSYQAGRETQYF.

This CDR3 reads CASRPSAGTQETQYF. The CDR3 bases are TGTGCCAGCAGGCCGTCAGCGGGAACCCAAGAGACCCAGTACTTC. The chain uses TRBV28 and TRBJ2-5, with 7 nucleotides matching TRBD2. The V segment lost 6 bases and the J segment 1 base; nucleotides outside the gene matches: 8. Germline CDR1 and CDR2: MDHEN and SYDVKM. This CDR3 region has 15 residues.

This clone was counted a single time. The chain combines TRBV4-2 with TRBJ2-7, with 12 bases lining up with TRBD2. The CDR3 is made up of 16 amino acids. Trimming took 0 bases from V and 3 from J; bases not matched to a gene: 3. Germline CDR1 and CDR2: LGHNA and YNFKEQ. CDR3 bases: TGTGCCAGCAGCCAAGACCTAGCGGGAGGGCGCTACGAGCAGTACTTC. It translates to CASSQDLAGGRYEQYF.

V and J are TRBV27 and TRBJ2-7; TRBD2 matches at 9 bases. There are 16 residues in the CDR3. The germline CDR1 and CDR2 sequences are MNHEY and SMNVEV (reference sequence). The V gene end was trimmed by 1 base and the J gene end by 0 bases; junction bases not matched to a gene: 4. CDR3 coding DNA: TGTGCCAGCAGTTTATATCGTAGCGGGGGCTCCTACGAGCAGTACTTC. This gives the protein CASSLYRSGGSYEQYF.